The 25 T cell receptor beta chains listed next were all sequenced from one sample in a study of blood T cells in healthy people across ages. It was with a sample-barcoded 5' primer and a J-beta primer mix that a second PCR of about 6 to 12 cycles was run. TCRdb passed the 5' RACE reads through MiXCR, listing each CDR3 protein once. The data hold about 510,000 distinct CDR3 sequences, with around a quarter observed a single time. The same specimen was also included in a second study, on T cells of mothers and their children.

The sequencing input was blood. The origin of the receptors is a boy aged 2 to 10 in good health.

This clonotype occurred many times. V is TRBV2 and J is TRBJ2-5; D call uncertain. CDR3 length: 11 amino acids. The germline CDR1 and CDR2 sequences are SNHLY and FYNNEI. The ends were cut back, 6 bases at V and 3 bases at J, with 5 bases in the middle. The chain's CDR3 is CASSVKETQYF. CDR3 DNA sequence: TGTGCCAGCAGCGTAAAAGAGACCCAGTACTTC.

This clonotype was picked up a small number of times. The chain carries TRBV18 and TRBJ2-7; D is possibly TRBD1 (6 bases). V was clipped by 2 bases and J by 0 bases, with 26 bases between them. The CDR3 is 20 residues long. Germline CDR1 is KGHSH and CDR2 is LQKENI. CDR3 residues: CASSPIDGVRQEGFSYEQYF. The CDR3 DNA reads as TGTGCCAGCTCACCAATCGACGGAGTCCGACAGGAAGGATTCTCCTACGAGCAGTACTTC.

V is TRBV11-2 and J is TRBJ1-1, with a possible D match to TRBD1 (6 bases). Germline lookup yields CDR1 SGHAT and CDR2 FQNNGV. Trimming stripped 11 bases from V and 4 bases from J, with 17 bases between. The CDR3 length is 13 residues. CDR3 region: CAPSRGAFTEAFF. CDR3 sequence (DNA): TGTGCCCCCTCCCGGGGGGCGTTCACTGAAGCTTTCTTT.

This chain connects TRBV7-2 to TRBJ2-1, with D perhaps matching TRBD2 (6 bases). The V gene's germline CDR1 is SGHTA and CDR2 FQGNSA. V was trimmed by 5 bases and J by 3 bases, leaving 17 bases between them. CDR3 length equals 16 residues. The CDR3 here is CASSHLAIGFYNEQFF. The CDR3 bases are TGTGCCAGCAGCCACCTAGCGATAGGGTTCTACAATGAGCAGTTCTTC.

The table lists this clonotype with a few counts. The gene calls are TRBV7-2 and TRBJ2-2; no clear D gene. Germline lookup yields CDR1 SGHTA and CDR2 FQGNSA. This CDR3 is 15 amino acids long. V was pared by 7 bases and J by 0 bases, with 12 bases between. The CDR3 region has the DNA TGTGCCAGCACCTATACCCTCGCGAACACCGGGGAGCTGTTTTTT. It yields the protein CASTYTLANTGELFF.

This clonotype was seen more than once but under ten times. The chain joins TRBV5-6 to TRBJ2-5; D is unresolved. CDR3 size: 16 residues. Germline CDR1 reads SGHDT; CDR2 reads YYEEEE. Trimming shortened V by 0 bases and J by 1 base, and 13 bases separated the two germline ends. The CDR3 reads CASSLGFSTVQETQYF. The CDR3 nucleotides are TGTGCCAGCAGCTTGGGGTTCAGCACCGTCCAAGAGACCCAGTACTTC.

The CDR3 loop is CSATREGYNEQFF. Written as DNA, the CDR3 is TGCAGTGCTACGCGGGAGGGATACAATGAGCAGTTCTTC. The chain uses TRBV20-1 and TRBJ2-1, with 9 nucleotides matching TRBD2. The germline V gene encodes CDR1 DFQATT and CDR2 SNEGSKA (reference sequence). The CDR3 is 13 residues long. V gave up 4 bases and J gave up 4 bases; unmatched junction bases: 2.

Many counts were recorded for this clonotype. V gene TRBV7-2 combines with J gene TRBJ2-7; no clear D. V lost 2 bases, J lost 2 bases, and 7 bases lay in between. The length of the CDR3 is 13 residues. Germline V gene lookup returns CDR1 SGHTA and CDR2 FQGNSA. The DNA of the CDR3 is TGTGCCAGCAGCTTAACCAGAACCTACGAGCAGTACTTC. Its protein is CASSLTRTYEQYF.

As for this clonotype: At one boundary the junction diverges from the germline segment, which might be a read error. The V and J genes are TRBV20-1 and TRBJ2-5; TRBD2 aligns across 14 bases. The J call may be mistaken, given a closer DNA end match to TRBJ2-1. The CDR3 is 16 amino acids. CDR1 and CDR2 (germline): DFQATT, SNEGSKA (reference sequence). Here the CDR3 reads CSVRGRLAGGPNEQFF. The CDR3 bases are TGCAGTGTTAGAGGAAGACTAGCGGGAGGGCCCAATGAGCAGTTCTTC.

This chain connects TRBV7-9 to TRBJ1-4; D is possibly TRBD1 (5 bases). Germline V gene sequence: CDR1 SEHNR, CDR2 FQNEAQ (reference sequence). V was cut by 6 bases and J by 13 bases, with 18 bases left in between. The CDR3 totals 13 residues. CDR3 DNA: TGTGCCAGCAGTGGGGAGGGACGTGGCAGACTGTTTTTT. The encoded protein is CASSGEGRGRLFF.

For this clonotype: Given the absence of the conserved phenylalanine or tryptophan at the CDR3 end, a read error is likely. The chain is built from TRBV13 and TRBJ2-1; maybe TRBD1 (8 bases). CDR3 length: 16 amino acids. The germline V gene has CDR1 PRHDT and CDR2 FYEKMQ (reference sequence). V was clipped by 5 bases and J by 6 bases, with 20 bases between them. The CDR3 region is CASSVTGGGAGNEQFL. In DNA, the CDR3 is TGTGCCAGCAGCGTTACAGGGGGGGGGGCCGGCAATGAGCAGTTCCTC.

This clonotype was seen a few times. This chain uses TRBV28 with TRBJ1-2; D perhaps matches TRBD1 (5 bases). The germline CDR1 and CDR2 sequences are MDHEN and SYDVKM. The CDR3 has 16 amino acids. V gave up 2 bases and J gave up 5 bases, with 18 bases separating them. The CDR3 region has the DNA TGTGCCAGCAGTTTAAAACAGGTCACTGTTGGGTATGGCTACACCTTC. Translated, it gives CASSLKQVTVGYGYTF.

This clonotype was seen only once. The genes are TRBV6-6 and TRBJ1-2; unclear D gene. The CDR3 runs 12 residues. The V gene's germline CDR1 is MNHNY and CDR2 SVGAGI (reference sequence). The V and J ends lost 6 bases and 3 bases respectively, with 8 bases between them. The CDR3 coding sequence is TGTGCCAGCAGCCAGTCCTACTATGGCTACACCTTC. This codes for CASSQSYYGYTF.

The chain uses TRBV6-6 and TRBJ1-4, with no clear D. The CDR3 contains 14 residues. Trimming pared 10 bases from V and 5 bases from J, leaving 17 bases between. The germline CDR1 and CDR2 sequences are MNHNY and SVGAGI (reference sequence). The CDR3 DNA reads TGTGCCACCTCCCCAGCTTCCCCGAATGAAAAACTGTTTTTT. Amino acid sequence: CATSPASPNEKLFF.

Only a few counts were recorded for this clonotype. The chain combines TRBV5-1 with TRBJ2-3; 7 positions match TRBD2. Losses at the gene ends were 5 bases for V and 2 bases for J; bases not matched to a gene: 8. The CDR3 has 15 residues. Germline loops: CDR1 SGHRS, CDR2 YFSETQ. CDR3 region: CASSPGTTNTDTQYF. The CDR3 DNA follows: TGCGCCAGCAGTCCCGGGACTACGAACACAGATACGCAGTATTTT.

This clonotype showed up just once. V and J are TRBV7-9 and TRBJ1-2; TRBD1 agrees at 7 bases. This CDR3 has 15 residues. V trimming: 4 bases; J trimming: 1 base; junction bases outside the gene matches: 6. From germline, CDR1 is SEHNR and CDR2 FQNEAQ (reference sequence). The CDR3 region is CASSYGTVFNYGYTF. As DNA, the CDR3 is TGTGCCAGCAGCTATGGGACAGTTTTTAACTATGGCTACACCTTC.

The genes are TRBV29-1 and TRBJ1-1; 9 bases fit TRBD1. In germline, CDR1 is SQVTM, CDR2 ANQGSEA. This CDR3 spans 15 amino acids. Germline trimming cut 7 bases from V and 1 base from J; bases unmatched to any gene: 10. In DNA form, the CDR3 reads TGCAGCGGAGGGGGACAGGGACGGGGGAACACTGAAGCTTTCTTT. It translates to CSGGGQGRGNTEAFF.

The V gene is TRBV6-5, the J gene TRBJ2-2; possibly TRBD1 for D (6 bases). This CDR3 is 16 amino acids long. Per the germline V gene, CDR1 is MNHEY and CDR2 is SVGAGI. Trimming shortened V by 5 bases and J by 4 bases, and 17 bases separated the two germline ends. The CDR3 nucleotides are TGTGCCAGCAGTCACCTCAGGGGAAAAGGCACCGGGGAGCTGTTTTTT. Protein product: CASSHLRGKGTGELFF.

The CDR3 region has the DNA TGTGCCAGCAGTTTTCTTGAGGGGACAGCTTTCTTT. This sequence encodes CASSFLEGTAFF. The V and J genes are TRBV12-3 or TRBV12-4 and TRBJ1-1, with D possibly matching TRBD1 (5 bases). This CDR3 is 12 amino acids long. The germline V and J ends were trimmed by 3 bases and 10 bases, with 12 bases remaining between them.

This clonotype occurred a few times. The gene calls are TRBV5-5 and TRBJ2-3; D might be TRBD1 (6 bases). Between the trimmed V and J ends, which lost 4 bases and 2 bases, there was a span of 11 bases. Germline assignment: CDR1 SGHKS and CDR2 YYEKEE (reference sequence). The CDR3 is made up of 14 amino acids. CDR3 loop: CASSLDRDTDTQYF. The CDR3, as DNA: TGTGCCAGCAGCCTGGACAGAGACACAGATACGCAGTATTTT.

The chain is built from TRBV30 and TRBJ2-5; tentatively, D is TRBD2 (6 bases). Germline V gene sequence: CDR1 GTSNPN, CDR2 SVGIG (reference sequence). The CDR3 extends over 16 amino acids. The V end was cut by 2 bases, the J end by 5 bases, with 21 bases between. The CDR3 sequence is CAWSYGGTTIFETQYF. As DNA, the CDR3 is TGTGCCTGGAGTTATGGCGGGACGACAATTTTTGAGACCCAGTACTTC.

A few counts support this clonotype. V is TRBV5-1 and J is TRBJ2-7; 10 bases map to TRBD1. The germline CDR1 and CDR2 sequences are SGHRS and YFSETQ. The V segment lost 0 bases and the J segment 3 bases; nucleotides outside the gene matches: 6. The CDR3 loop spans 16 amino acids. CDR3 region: CASSLAWTGGNYEQYF. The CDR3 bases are TGCGCCAGCAGCTTGGCGTGGACAGGGGGTAACTACGAGCAGTACTTC.

The CDR3 DNA is TGTGCCAGCACGCAGGGGGGTAGCAATGAGCAGTTCTTC. As protein: CASTQGGSNEQFF. V gene TRBV19 combines with J gene TRBJ2-5, with D possibly TRBD1 on 7 matching bases. The end of the DNA aligns better with TRBJ2-1, so the J call may be wrong. Germline lookup yields CDR1 LNHDA and CDR2 SQIVND (reference sequence). The length of the CDR3 is 13 residues.

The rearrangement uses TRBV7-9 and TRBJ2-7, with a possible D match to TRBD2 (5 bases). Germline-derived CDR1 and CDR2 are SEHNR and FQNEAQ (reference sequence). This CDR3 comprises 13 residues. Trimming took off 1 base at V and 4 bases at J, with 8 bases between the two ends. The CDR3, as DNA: TGTGCCAGCAGCTTAGTTGGCGGGTACGAGCAGTACTTC. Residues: CASSLVGGYEQYF. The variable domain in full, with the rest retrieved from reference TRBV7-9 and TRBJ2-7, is DTGVSQNPRHKITKRGQNVTFRCDPISEHNRLYWYRQTLGQGPEFLTYFQNEAQLEKSRLLSDRFSAERPKGSFSTLEIQRTEQGDSAMYLCASSLVGGYEQYFGPGTRLTVT.

CDR3 residues: CASSQEAPTNTGELFF. Written as DNA, the CDR3 is TGCGCCAGCAGCCAAGAGGCCCCTACGAACACCGGGGAGCTGTTTTTT. The genes are TRBV4-1 and TRBJ2-2; no reliable D call. Trimming cost V 0 bases and J 0 bases, with 8 bases left between them. CDR1 and CDR2 from the germline V gene are MGHRA and YSYEKL. The CDR3 spans 16 residues.